A single sample gave rise to the 32 T cell receptor beta chains below, sequenced in a study of CD8 T cells in Susac syndrome. Reverse transcription used about 0.45 to 1 ug RNA and random hexamers. TCRdb redid the calling of the immunoSEQ multiplex PCR reads with MiXCR, one entry per CDR3 protein. The sample carries 170,000 or so distinct CDR3 sequences, under 95% recorded once. The source material was CD4+ T cells from PBMCs. These receptor sequences come from a human donor with Susac syndrome.

V and J are TRBV7-2 and TRBJ2-5, with TRBD1 matching 10 bases. The ends lost 5 bases at V and 3 bases at J; junction bases unmatched: 9. The germline CDR1 and CDR2 sequences are SGHTA and FQGNSA. This CDR3 is built from 16 residues. The CDR3 loop reads CASSRTIGTGEETQYF. In DNA form, the CDR3 reads TGTGCCAGCAGCCGTACAATCGGGACAGGGGAAGAGACCCAGTACTTC.

V gene TRBV24-1 combines with J gene TRBJ2-3; the match to TRBD1 covers 7 bases. From germline, CDR1 is KGHDR and CDR2 SFDVKD. The CDR3 consists of 15 residues. The V and J ends lost 6 bases and 3 bases, in that order; junction bases with no gene match: 8. The CDR3 DNA reads TGTGCCACCAGTTCGAACAGGGGCAGGACAGATACGCAGTATTTT. This sequence encodes CATSSNRGRTDTQYF.

The genes are TRBV2 and TRBJ1-5, with D possibly matching TRBD1 (5 bases). Trimming took off 1 base at V and 9 bases at J, with 16 bases between the two ends. The CDR3 runs 15 residues. Germline V gives CDR1 SNHLY, CDR2 FYNNEI. CDR3 loop: CASSEGGGGPAPQHF. CDR3 sequence (DNA): TGTGCCAGCAGTGAAGGTGGGGGGGGACCAGCGCCCCAGCATTTT.

This clonotype was picked up one time. The V call is TRBV7-8, the J call TRBJ2-7; 8 bases are a match to TRBD1. This CDR3 is built from 15 residues. The germline gives CDR1 SGHVS, CDR2 FQNEAQ. The ends lost 1 base at V and 2 bases at J; junction bases unmatched: 4. In DNA form, the CDR3 reads TGTGCCAGCAGCTTAGTTTTGACAGGGGCCTACGAGCAGTACTTC. As protein: CASSLVLTGAYEQYF. Based on the CDR3 plus reference TRBV7-8 and TRBJ2-7, the full variable domain is GAGVSQSPRYKVAKRGQDVALRCDPISGHVSLFWYQQALGQGPEFLTYFQNEAQLDKSGLPSDRFFAERPEGSVSTLKIQRTQQEDSAVYLCASSLVLTGAYEQYFGPGTRLTVT.

The chain uses TRBV5-1 and TRBJ2-5, with a possible D match to TRBD2 (5 bases). Germline lookup yields CDR1 SGHRS and CDR2 YFSETQ. V was clipped by 2 bases and J by 5 bases, with 10 bases between them. This CDR3 spans 13 amino acids. CDR3 DNA: TGCGCCAGCAGCTTCGGACTCGGGGAGACCCAGTACTTC. Its protein product is CASSFGLGETQYF. Based on the CDR3 plus reference TRBV5-1 and TRBJ2-5, the full variable domain is KAGVTQTPRYLIKTRGQQVTLSCSPISGHRSVSWYQQTPGQGLQFLFEYFSETQRNKGNFPGRFSGRQFSNSRSEMNVSTLELGDSALYLCASSFGLGETQYFGPGTRLLVL.

A few counts support this clonotype. This chain joins TRBV12-3 or TRBV12-4 and TRBJ1-4, with D tentatively TRBD1 (6 bases). The CDR3 extends over 14 amino acids. Trimming cost V 2 bases and J 6 bases, with 10 bases left between them. The CDR3 nucleotides read TGTGCCAGCAGTTTACTGGCAGGGGATGAAAAACTGTTTTTT. It is translated as CASSLLAGDEKLFF.

This clonotype was picked up a small number of times. CDR3 sequence: CASSPTDRGGTGELFF. For the CDR3, the DNA is TGTGCCAGCAGCCCTACCGACAGGGGAGGGACCGGGGAGCTGTTTTTT. The rearrangement uses TRBV12-3 or TRBV12-4 and TRBJ2-2; D might be TRBD1 (8 bases). V was clipped by 6 bases and J by 5 bases, with 19 bases between them. The CDR3 sequence is 16 residues long.

The CDR3 bases are TGTGCCAGCAGGATGAACACTGAAGCTTTCTTT. As protein: CASRMNTEAFF. The gene calls are TRBV6-2 or TRBV6-3 and TRBJ1-1; D uncertain. V dropped 6 bases and J dropped 0 bases, with 2 bases sitting between them. The CDR3 runs to 11 residues. CDR1 is MNHEY and CDR2 is SVGEGT in the germline V gene.

The rearrangement joins TRBV7-2 to TRBJ1-5, with 8 bases aligning to TRBD1. Germline values: CDR1 SGHTA, CDR2 FQGNSA. J gave up 7 bases and V 0 bases, and 5 bases lay outside the gene matches. The CDR3 is 15 residues long. DNA of the CDR3: TGTGCCAGCAGCTTAGCTCGACAGGGGAGGCAGCCCCAGCATTTT. Translating it yields CASSLARQGRQPQHF.

J is TRBJ2-1 and V is TRBV24-1; D is tentatively TRBD1 or TRBD2 (5 bases each). V lost 4 bases and J lost 4, with 10 bases in between. CDR3 length: 14 residues. Looked up from germline, CDR1 is KGHDR and CDR2 is SFDVKD. The CDR3: CATSEREGYNEQFF. CDR3 DNA: TGTGCCACCAGTGAGCGAGAGGGGTACAATGAGCAGTTCTTC.

The chain uses TRBV9 and TRBJ2-5; D is possibly TRBD1 (6 bases). The CDR3 sequence is 13 residues long. Per germline, CDR1 SGDLS and CDR2 YYNGEE. Trimming cost V 3 bases and J 3 bases, with 9 bases left between them. The CDR3 nucleotides read TGTGCCAGCAGCGCTACAGGGAAAGAGACCCAGTACTTC. Amino acids: CASSATGKETQYF.

This clonotype was seen a single time. The chain employs TRBV3-1 and TRBJ2-1; TRBD2 agrees at 9 bases. Germline CDR1 and CDR2: LGHDT and YNNKEL (reference sequence). The CDR3 totals 13 residues. V gave up 4 bases and J gave up 8 bases; unmatched junction bases: 3. The CDR3 loop reads CASSLRGGDEQFF. CDR3 coding DNA: TGTGCCAGCAGCCTGCGGGGGGGGGATGAGCAGTTCTTC.

The V and J genes are TRBV7-2 and TRBJ1-4; D unclear. Trimming removed 3 bases from V and 10 bases from J, with 9 bases in between. The CDR3 is 12 residues long. CDR1 and CDR2 from the germline V gene are SGHTA and FQGNSA. The CDR3 DNA follows: TGTGCCAGCAGCTTCAATCTAGGAAAACTGTTTTTT. Its protein product is CASSFNLGKLFF. The complete variable domain, with remaining parts taken from reference TRBV7-2 and TRBJ1-4, reads GAGVSQSPSNKVTEKGKDVELRCDPISGHTALYWYRQSLGQGLEFLIYFQGNSAPDKSGLPSDRFSAERTGGSVSTLTIQRTQQEDSAVYLCASSFNLGKLFFGSGTQLSVL.

In DNA, the CDR3 is TGTGCCAGCAGCCCCCCTGGGAGGGGAGATGTTGGCTACACCTTC. Translation gives CASSPPGRGDVGYTF. The rearrangement joins TRBV11-2 to TRBJ1-2, with D perhaps matching TRBD1 (5 bases). Trimming removed 5 bases at V and 7 bases at J, with 20 bases between. Germline CDR1 reads SGHAT; CDR2 reads FQNNGV. This CDR3 is 15 amino acids long.

The chain employs TRBV20-1 and TRBJ1-2; D is perhaps TRBD1 (6 bases). The CDR3 contains 12 residues. Trimming left V 6 bases short and J 6 bases short, with 14 bases between. Per germline, CDR1 DFQATT and CDR2 SNEGSKA (reference sequence). The CDR3 region is CSAGPGGHGYTF. The CDR3 DNA reads as TGCAGTGCCGGACCCGGGGGCCATGGCTACACCTTC.

V gene TRBV20-1 combines with J gene TRBJ1-6, with 9 positions matching TRBD1. V shed 2 bases and J 7 bases; nucleotides not matched to a gene: 9. CDR1 and CDR2 from the germline V gene are DFQATT and SNEGSKA (reference sequence). CDR3 length: 16 residues. The CDR3 bases are TGCAGTGCTAGATTACCTGGGACAGGGTCAAATTCACCCCTCCACTTT. Protein sequence: CSARLPGTGSNSPLHF.

This chain joins TRBV10-3 and TRBJ2-5, with TRBD2 matching over 11 bases. Germline V gives CDR1 ENHRY, CDR2 SYGVKD. The trim removed 0 bases at V and 14 bases at J, leaving 2 bases unmatched. The CDR3 is made up of 12 amino acids. CDR3 DNA: TGTGCCATCAGTGAGTCGACTAGCGGGGTATACTTC. Translation gives CAISESTSGVYF.

This chain joins TRBV4-1 and TRBJ2-1; TRBD2 matches 7 bases. J gave up 3 bases and V 4 bases, and 9 bases lay outside the gene matches. This CDR3 has 16 amino acids. Germline CDR1 MGHRA, CDR2 YSYEKL. CDR3 sequence: CASSLKRGGGYNEQFF. As DNA, the CDR3 is TGCGCCAGCAGCCTCAAACGGGGCGGGGGCTACAATGAGCAGTTCTTC.

This sequence joins TRBV5-1 and TRBJ2-5, with TRBD2 identical over 7 bases. This CDR3 is 14 amino acids long. CDR1 and CDR2 from the germline V gene are SGHRS and YFSETQ. V lost 0 bases to trimming and J lost 5 bases; unmatched junction nucleotides: 4. The CDR3 DNA reads as TGCGCCAGCAGCTTGGGGAAGGGAGGGGAGACCCAGTACTTC. As protein: CASSLGKGGETQYF.

V and J are TRBV5-1 and TRBJ1-5; no clear D gene. Looked up from germline, CDR1 is SGHRS and CDR2 is YFSETQ. The CDR3 consists of 14 residues. V dropped 0 bases and J dropped 5 bases, with 9 bases sitting between them. The CDR3: CASSLDGLDQPQHF. Here the CDR3 DNA reads TGCGCCAGCAGCTTGGACGGGTTGGATCAGCCCCAGCATTTT.

The chain employs TRBV15 and TRBJ2-7, with 7 bases fitting TRBD2. Unmatched junction bases numbered 16, after V lost 0 bases and J lost 2 bases. This CDR3 contains 19 residues. CDR1 and CDR2 (germline): LNHNV, YYDKDF (reference sequence). CDR3 in amino acids: CATSRDRQRGGLAPYEQYF. Here the CDR3 DNA reads TGTGCCACCAGCAGAGATCGGCAGCGGGGAGGGCTGGCCCCCTACGAGCAGTACTTC.

This chain joins TRBV14 and TRBJ1-1, with a possible D match to TRBD1 (5 bases). V lost 4 bases to trimming and J lost 4 bases, with 13 bases between them. The CDR3 extends over 14 amino acids. Germline V lookup: CDR1 SGHDN, CDR2 FVKESK. CDR3 sequence: CASSLGGRITEAFF. The CDR3, as DNA: TGTGCCAGCAGCCTTGGGGGGAGGATCACTGAAGCTTTCTTT.

This chain connects TRBV7-9 to TRBJ2-7; 7 positions match TRBD1. The V gene end was trimmed by 5 bases and the J gene end by 1 base; junction bases not matched to a gene: 5. The CDR3 sequence is 14 residues long. Germline V gene lookup returns CDR1 SEHNR and CDR2 FQNEAQ (reference sequence). The CDR3, as DNA: TGTGCCAGCAGCCCCCAACAGGGGTCCTACGAGCAGTACTTC. Its translation: CASSPQQGSYEQYF.

This chain links TRBV9 with TRBJ1-3, with D unresolved. Trimming removed 5 bases from V and 0 bases from J, with 3 bases in between. CDR1 and CDR2 from the germline V gene are SGDLS and YYNGEE. The CDR3 extends over 12 amino acids. CDR3 sequence reads: CASSRSGNTIYF. The CDR3 DNA sequence: TGTGCCAGCAGTCGCTCTGGAAACACCATATATTTT.

This clonotype showed up just a few times. The chain has TRBV5-4 and TRBJ1-2; 7 bases match TRBD1. The CDR3 has 15 amino acids. The germline V gene encodes CDR1 SGHNT and CDR2 YYREEE (reference sequence). J lost 3 bases, V lost 0 bases, and 5 bases had no gene match. The CDR3 loop reads CASSLEDRVHYGYTF. In nucleotides, the CDR3 is TGTGCCAGCAGCTTGGAAGACAGGGTCCACTATGGCTACACCTTC.

V usage is TRBV29-1 and J usage is TRBJ2-3; D ambiguous. The germline V and J ends were trimmed by 1 base and 1 base, with 6 bases remaining between them. Germline CDR1 is SQVTM and CDR2 is ANQGSEA. The CDR3 is 13 residues long. The chain's CDR3 is CSVEVPGTDTQYF. In DNA form, the CDR3 reads TGCAGCGTTGAAGTCCCGGGCACAGATACGCAGTATTTT.

This clonotype was picked up a small number of times. The rearrangement uses TRBV29-1 and TRBJ1-2; 10 bases are a match to TRBD1. This CDR3 has 13 amino acids. The V gene's germline CDR1 is SQVTM and CDR2 ANQGSEA. V gave up 4 bases and J gave up 8 bases; unmatched junction bases: 7. CDR3 coding DNA: TGCAGCGTTGTGAGACAGGGGGCGGGCGGCTACACCTTC. Its protein product is CSVVRQGAGGYTF.

The V and J genes are TRBV12-3 or TRBV12-4 and TRBJ1-5; D gene unclear. The CDR3 has 20 amino acids. Trimming pared 5 bases from V and 1 base from J, leaving 27 bases between. The chain's CDR3 is CASSPTIDYSETISNQPQHF. The DNA of the CDR3 is TGTGCCAGCAGTCCGACCATTGACTATTCGGAGACAATCAGCAATCAGCCCCAGCATTTT.

This clonotype has just a few counts. The chain carries TRBV2 and TRBJ2-5; 9 bases are a match to TRBD2. The germline gives CDR1 SNHLY, CDR2 FYNNEI. This CDR3 has 12 amino acids. V shed 5 bases and J 5 bases; nucleotides not matched to a gene: 0. As DNA, the CDR3 is TGTGCCAGCAGTACTAGCGGGGAGACCCAGTACTTC. It encodes CASSTSGETQYF.

The chain carries TRBV6-5 and TRBJ2-5, with 13 bases lining up with TRBD2. CDR1 and CDR2 from the germline V gene are MNHEY and SVGAGI. The CDR3 spans 15 residues. The junction had 0 bases not matched to a gene; V was cut back by 0 bases and J by 5 bases. CDR3 protein: CASSYSGLAGETQYF. CDR3 bases: TGTGCCAGCAGTTACTCGGGACTAGCGGGGGAGACCCAGTACTTC.

The CDR3 sequence is CASSSQDRDYNEQFF. The CDR3 DNA follows: TGTGCCAGCAGTTCCCAAGACAGGGATTACAATGAGCAGTTCTTC. The chain is built from TRBV27 and TRBJ2-1; TRBD1 matches 7 bases. CDR1 and CDR2 (germline): MNHEY, SMNVEV (reference sequence). CDR3 length: 15 amino acids. V gave up 4 bases and J gave up 4 bases; unmatched junction bases: 7.

The chain couples TRBV30 to TRBJ1-4, with unresolved D. The CDR3 spans 18 residues. Germline V gene lookup returns CDR1 GTSNPN and CDR2 SVGIG (reference sequence). V lost 0 bases and J lost 0, with 17 bases in between. The CDR3 DNA is TGTGCCTGGAGTGTAACGAGAGGGAACCTTGCAACTAATGAAAAACTGTTTTTT. Protein: CAWSVTRGNLATNEKLFF.